The clone carrying this TCR beta chain has a count of ten or more. TCRdb processed the RT-PCR reads anew with MiXCR; each CDR3 protein has one entry. The table lists roughly 3,800 distinct CDR3 sequences, about a third of them singletons, with around 5% in the top ten. V shed 3 bases and J 3 bases; nucleotides not matched to a gene: 4. Germline-derived CDR1 and CDR2 are SEHNR and FQNEAQ (reference sequence). CDR3 length equals 14 residues. The receptor comes from a female donor with primary Sjogren's syndrome. Sequenced material: memory CD4+ T cells from salivary gland. The chain is built from TRBV7-9 and TRBJ2-5, with TRBD2 matching 7 bases. The CDR3 protein is CASSFTREEETQYF. The CDR3 nucleotides read TGTGCCAGCAGCTTCACACGGGAGGAAGAGACCCAGTACTTC.